The clone carrying this T cell receptor beta chain has a handful of counts. What it binds is not known. This sample also contains other DNA sequences that code for the same CDR3. CDR3 length: 14 residues. Germline V gives CDR1 SGHDT, CDR2 YYEEEE. Trimming removed 2 bases from V and 1 base from J; junction bases left unmatched: 3. This record comes from a study of shared clonotypes between healthy human individuals. Study in general: CD4 naive and CD4 memory each took three plates per donor, while CD8 naive took two and CD8 memory one.

Regarding the study as a whole: In the sorted subsets, rarefaction showed sequencing was incomplete despite large depth.

Profiled with immunoSEQ multiplex PCR; TCRdb holds only in-frame clones, not every one. Of about 2.3 million clones listed, 85% to 95% are singletons. Donors included only healthy HIV-negative adults lacking recent acute infections or vaccinations. Splitting of CD4+ cells produced CD45RA+ naive and CD45RA-negative memory subsets. This rearrangement joins TRBV5-6 to TRBJ2-7; 7 positions agree with TRBD1. Sequenced material: naive CD4+ T cells from PBMCs. Documented subset: CD45RA+ positively selected. The origin of this receptor is a man between 18 and 29 years old in good health. Some clones in this sample may be carry-over from other donors' samples. The CDR3 nucleotides read TGTGCCAGCAGCTTCGACAGGGTATCCTACGAGCAGTACTTC. Its protein product is CASSFDRVSYEQYF.